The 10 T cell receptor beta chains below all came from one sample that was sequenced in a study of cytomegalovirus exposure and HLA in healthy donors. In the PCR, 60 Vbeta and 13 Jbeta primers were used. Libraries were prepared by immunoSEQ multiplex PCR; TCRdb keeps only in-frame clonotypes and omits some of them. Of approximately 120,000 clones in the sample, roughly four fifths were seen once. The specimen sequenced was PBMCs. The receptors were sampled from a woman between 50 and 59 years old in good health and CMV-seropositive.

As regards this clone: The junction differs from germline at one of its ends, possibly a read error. In DNA, the CDR3 is TGCGCCAGCAGAACCGGGACTAGCGGGAACACCGGGGAACTGTTTTTT. Translating gives CASRTGTSGNTGELFF. The chain couples TRBV5-1 to TRBJ2-2, with 13 bases aligning to TRBD2. The CDR3 consists of 16 residues. CDR1 is SGHRS, CDR2 YFSETQ, per germline.

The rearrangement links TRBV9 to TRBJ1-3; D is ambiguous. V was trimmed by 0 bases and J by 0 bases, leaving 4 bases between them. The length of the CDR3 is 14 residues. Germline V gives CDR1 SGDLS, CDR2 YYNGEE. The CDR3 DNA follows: TGTGCCAGCAGCGTAGACAGCTCTGGAAACACCATATATTTT. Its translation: CASSVDSSGNTIYF.

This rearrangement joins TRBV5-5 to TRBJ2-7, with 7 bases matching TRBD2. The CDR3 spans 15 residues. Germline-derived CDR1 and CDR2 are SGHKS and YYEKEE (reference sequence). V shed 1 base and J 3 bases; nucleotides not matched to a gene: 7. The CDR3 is CASSLRQGGVYEQYF. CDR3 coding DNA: TGTGCCAGCAGCTTGAGGCAGGGAGGGGTCTACGAGCAGTACTTC.

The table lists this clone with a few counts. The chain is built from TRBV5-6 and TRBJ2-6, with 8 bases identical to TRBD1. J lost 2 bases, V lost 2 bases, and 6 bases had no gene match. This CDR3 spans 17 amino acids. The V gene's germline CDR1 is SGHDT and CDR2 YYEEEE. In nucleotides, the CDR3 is TGTGCCAGCAGCTTAACGCAGGGGGCGCCTGGGGCCAACGTCCTGACTTTC. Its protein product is CASSLTQGAPGANVLTF.

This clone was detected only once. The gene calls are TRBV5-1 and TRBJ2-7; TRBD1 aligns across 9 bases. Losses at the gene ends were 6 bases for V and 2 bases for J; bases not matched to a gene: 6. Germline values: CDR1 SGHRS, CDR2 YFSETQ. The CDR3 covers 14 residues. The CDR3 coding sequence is TGCGCCAGCAATCTTGGACAGGGGACCTACGAGCAGTACTTC. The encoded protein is CASNLGQGTYEQYF.

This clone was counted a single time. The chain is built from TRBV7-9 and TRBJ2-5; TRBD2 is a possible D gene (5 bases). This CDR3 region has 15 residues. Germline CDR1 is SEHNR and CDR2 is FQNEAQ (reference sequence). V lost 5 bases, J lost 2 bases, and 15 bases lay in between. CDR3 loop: CASSPTSYYQETQYF. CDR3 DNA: TGTGCCAGCAGCCCCACTAGTTACTATCAAGAGACCCAGTACTTC.

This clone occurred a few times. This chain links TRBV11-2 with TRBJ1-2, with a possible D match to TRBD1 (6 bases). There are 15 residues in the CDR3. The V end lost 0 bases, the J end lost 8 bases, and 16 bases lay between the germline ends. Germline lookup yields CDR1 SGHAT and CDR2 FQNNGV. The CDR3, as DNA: TGTGCCAGCAGCTTAGACAGCTTGGGTGGGGGCGGCTACACCTTC. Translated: CASSLDSLGGGGYTF. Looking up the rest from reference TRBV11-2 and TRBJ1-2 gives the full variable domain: EAGVAQSPRYKIIEKRQSVAFWCNPISGHATLYWYQQILGQGPKLLIQFQNNGVVDDSQLPKDRFSAERLKGVDSTLKIQPAKLEDSAVYLCASSLDSLGGGGYTFGSGTRLTVV.

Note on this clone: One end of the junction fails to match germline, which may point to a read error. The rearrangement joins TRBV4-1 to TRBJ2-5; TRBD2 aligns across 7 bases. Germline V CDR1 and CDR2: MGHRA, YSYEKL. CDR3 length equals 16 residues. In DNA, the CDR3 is TGTGCCAGCAGCCCCTACGCGGGGGACCTCCAAGAGACCCAGTACTTC. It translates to CASSPYAGDLQETQYF.

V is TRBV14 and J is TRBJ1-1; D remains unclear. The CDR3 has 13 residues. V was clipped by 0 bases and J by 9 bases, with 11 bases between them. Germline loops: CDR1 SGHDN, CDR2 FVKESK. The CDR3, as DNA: TGTGCCAGCAGCCAAGATCCCCTGACTCAAGCTTTCTTT. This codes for CASSQDPLTQAFF.

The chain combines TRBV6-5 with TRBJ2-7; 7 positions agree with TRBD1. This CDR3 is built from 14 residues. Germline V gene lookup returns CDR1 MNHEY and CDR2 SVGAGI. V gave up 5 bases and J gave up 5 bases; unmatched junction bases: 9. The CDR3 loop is CASSPRTGLDEQYF. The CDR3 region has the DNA TGTGCCAGCAGTCCACGGACAGGCCTCGACGAGCAGTACTTC.